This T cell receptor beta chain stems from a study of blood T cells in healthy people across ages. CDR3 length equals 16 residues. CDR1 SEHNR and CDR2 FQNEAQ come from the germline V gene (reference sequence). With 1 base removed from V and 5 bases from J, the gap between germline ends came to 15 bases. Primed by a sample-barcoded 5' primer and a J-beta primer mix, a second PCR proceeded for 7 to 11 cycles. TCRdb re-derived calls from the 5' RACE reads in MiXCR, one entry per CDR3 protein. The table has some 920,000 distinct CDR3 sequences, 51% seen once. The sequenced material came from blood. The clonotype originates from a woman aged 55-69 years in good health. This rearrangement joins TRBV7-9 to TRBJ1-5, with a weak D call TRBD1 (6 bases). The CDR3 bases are TGTGCCAGCAGCTTAGTGGGGGCAGCAAATTATCAGCCCCAGCATTTT. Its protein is CASSLVGAANYQPQHF.